One and the same sample provided the 25 T cell receptor beta chains below, sequenced in a study of cytomegalovirus exposure and HLA in healthy donors. The PCR made use of 60 Vbeta and 13 Jbeta primers. Sequencing used immunoSEQ multiplex PCR; TCRdb keeps in-frame clones, though not all of them. The sample includes around 190,000 clones, roughly three quarters of them seen just once. Sequencing used PBMCs. Receptor source: a young woman in good health and CMV-seronegative.

The chain uses TRBV30 and TRBJ2-2; tentative D call: TRBD2 (6 bases). Trimming took 0 bases from V and 5 from J, leaving 10 bases between them. This CDR3 comprises 14 residues. The germline V gene encodes CDR1 GTSNPN and CDR2 SVGIG (reference sequence). As DNA, the CDR3 is TGTGCCTGGAGTGTGGTAGCGGTTACCGGGGAGCTGTTTTTT. Protein sequence: CAWSVVAVTGELFF. Combining the CDR3 with reference TRBV30 and TRBJ2-2 gives the whole variable domain SQTIHQWPATLVQPVGSPLSLECTVEGTSNPNLYWYRQAAGRGLQLLFYSVGIGQISSEVPQNLSASRPQDRQFILSSKKLLLSDSGFYLCAWSVVAVTGELFFGEGSRLTVL.

The genes are TRBV5-1 and TRBJ1-2; no reliable D call. Germline assignment: CDR1 SGHRS and CDR2 YFSETQ. The V and J ends lost 6 bases and 7 bases respectively, with 22 bases between them. The CDR3 has 15 residues. CDR3 sequence: CASTLFGRRSGGYTF. CDR3 DNA: TGCGCCAGCACCCTCTTCGGGCGACGCAGCGGTGGCTACACCTTC. Full variable domain (remainder filled in from reference TRBV5-1 and TRBJ1-2): KAGVTQTPRYLIKTRGQQVTLSCSPISGHRSVSWYQQTPGQGLQFLFEYFSETQRNKGNFPGRFSGRQFSNSRSEMNVSTLELGDSALYLCASTLFGRRSGGYTFGSGTRLTVV.

The chain combines TRBV4-1 with TRBJ1-4, with TRBD1 matching 10 bases. With V trimmed by 4 bases and J by 2 bases, 4 bases remained unmatched. CDR1 and CDR2 from the germline V gene are MGHRA and YSYEKL. This CDR3 has 16 residues. The CDR3 DNA reads as TGCGCCAGCAGCCCGACAGGGGGCGCGACTAATGAAAAACTGTTTTTT. Translating gives CASSPTGGATNEKLFF.

This clone has just a few counts. The rearrangement joins TRBV9 to TRBJ1-2, with 7 nucleotides matching TRBD1. The CDR3 length is 16 residues. The trim removed 4 bases at V and 5 bases at J, leaving 14 bases unmatched. In germline, CDR1 is SGDLS, CDR2 YYNGEE. The CDR3: CASSPTPGTAYYGYTF. CDR3 nucleotides: TGTGCCAGCAGCCCCACTCCCGGGACAGCCTATTATGGCTACACCTTC.

The gene calls are TRBV29-1 and TRBJ2-1; 8 bases map to TRBD1. Trimming removed 7 bases from V and 1 base from J; junction bases left unmatched: 3. Germline CDR1 is SQVTM and CDR2 is ANQGSEA. The CDR3 is made up of 13 amino acids. The CDR3 DNA reads TGCAGCGGAGGACAGGGTTCCTACAATGAGCAGTTCTTC. Translating gives CSGGQGSYNEQFF.

The chain combines TRBV7-9 with TRBJ1-1; possible D gene TRBD1, 6 bases. Trimming pared 5 bases from V and 11 bases from J, leaving 12 bases between. CDR3 length: 11 residues. Germline CDR1 reads SEHNR; CDR2 reads FQNEAQ (reference sequence). CDR3 nucleotide sequence: TGTGCCAGCAGCACAGGGCCCTGGGCTTTCTTT. It yields the protein CASSTGPWAFF.

This clone has a single count. V and J are TRBV11-3 and TRBJ1-2; TRBD1 matches at 9 bases. Germline CDR1 and CDR2: SGHNT and YENEEA. The CDR3 runs to 13 residues. The junction had 5 bases not matched to a gene; V was cut back by 4 bases and J by 8 bases. CDR3 coding DNA: TGTGCCAGCAGCTCCACAGGGGGCGAAGGCTACACCTTC. Amino acids: CASSSTGGEGYTF.

The chain is built from TRBV25-1 and TRBJ2-7; 9 nucleotides match TRBD1. The CDR3 totals 15 residues. With 2 bases clipped from V and 1 base from J, the junction kept 3 bases outside the gene matches. Germline CDR1 MGHDK, CDR2 SYGVNS. For the CDR3, the DNA is TGTGCCAGCAGTGAACCGGGACAGGGTTCCTACGAGCAGTACTTC. This sequence encodes CASSEPGQGSYEQYF.

The chain links TRBV27 to TRBJ1-4; no firm D call. V was trimmed by 3 bases and J by 10 bases, leaving 12 bases between them. Germline V gene data show CDR1 as MNHEY and CDR2 as SMNVEV (reference sequence). The CDR3 is made up of 13 amino acids. The CDR3 DNA follows: TGTGCCAGCAGTTTTGTAATATCGAGAAAACTGTTTTTT. Amino acids: CASSFVISRKLFF.

V gene TRBV7-9 combines with J gene TRBJ1-1, with 8 bases matching TRBD1. Looked up from germline, CDR1 is SEHNR and CDR2 is FQNEAQ (reference sequence). The CDR3 sequence is 16 residues long. Trimming at V came to 2 bases and at J to 1 base, leaving 6 bases not matched to a gene. Here the CDR3 DNA reads TGTGCCAGCAGCTTAATTCCGACAGGGGCGAACACTGAAGCTTTCTTT. It is translated as CASSLIPTGANTEAFF.

This clone was seen only once. V usage is TRBV5-8 and J usage is TRBJ2-1; no definite D call. Trimming took off 4 bases at V and 7 bases at J, with 6 bases between the two ends. The CDR3 totals 11 residues. Germline loops: CDR1 SGHTS, CDR2 YDEGEE. The CDR3 DNA sequence: TGTGCCAGCAGCGGGCGTAATGAGCAGTTCTTC. Its translation is CASSGRNEQFF.

The J gene is TRBJ1-3, the V gene TRBV7-7, with a tentative D call TRBD1 (6 bases). The CDR3 loop spans 15 amino acids. Germline CDR1 and CDR2: SSHAT and FNYEAQ (reference sequence). V lost 5 bases and J lost 0, with 11 bases in between. The CDR3: CASSPGTTSGNTIYF. DNA of the CDR3: TGTGCCAGCAGCCCCGGGACAACCTCTGGAAACACCATATATTTT.

This clone was counted once. The chain joins TRBV14 to TRBJ2-1; 11 bases line up with TRBD1. The CDR3 has 16 amino acids. CDR1 is SGHDN, CDR2 FVKESK, per germline. Trimming took 4 bases from V and 6 from J; bases not matched to a gene: 8. The CDR3, as DNA: TGTGCCAGCAGCCTTATAGGACAGGGGGCACGCAATGAGCAGTTCTTC. It codes for CASSLIGQGARNEQFF.

A few counts support this clone. CDR3 nucleotides: TGTGCCAGCAGCGGCAGGACAGGGTTAGATGAGCAGTTCTTC. It yields the protein CASSGRTGLDEQFF. The rearrangement links TRBV5-5 to TRBJ2-1; 8 positions agree with TRBD1. Germline CDR1 SGHKS, CDR2 YYEKEE (reference sequence). The CDR3 length is 14 residues. Trimming at V came to 4 bases and at J to 8 bases, leaving 8 bases not matched to a gene.

As to this clone: Other DNA sequences within the sample encode an identical CDR3. The V gene is TRBV9, the J gene TRBJ1-2, with TRBD1 matching over 9 bases. The CDR3 has 14 residues. V lost 2 bases to trimming and J lost 2 bases; unmatched junction nucleotides: 1. The germline gives CDR1 SGDLS, CDR2 YYNGEE. The CDR3 reads CASSVGQGNYGYTF. In DNA, the CDR3 is TGTGCCAGCAGCGTTGGACAGGGGAACTATGGCTACACCTTC.

The genes are TRBV6-5 and TRBJ1-1; 8 nucleotides line up with TRBD1. The CDR3 has 15 residues. Germline CDR1 MNHEY, CDR2 SVGAGI. The V segment lost 4 bases and the J segment 1 base; nucleotides outside the gene matches: 5. CDR3 bases: TGTGCCAGCAGTTTCCCCGGACAGGGGAACACTGAAGCTTTCTTT. It translates to CASSFPGQGNTEAFF.

This clone was picked up a small number of times. The gene calls are TRBV5-1 and TRBJ2-7, with D maybe TRBD2 (7 bases). CDR3 size: 16 residues. Germline CDR1 is SGHRS and CDR2 is YFSETQ. V shed 4 bases and J shed 7 bases, with 24 bases lying between them. In DNA form, the CDR3 reads TGCGCCAGCAGCCTTGAGGGGGGAGGGCCCGGGAAGGAGCAGTACTTC. Translation gives CASSLEGGGPGKEQYF.

The chain combines TRBV2 with TRBJ1-1; weak D call: TRBD1 (6 bases). V lost 3 bases and J 5 bases, leaving 13 bases between the germline ends. Germline CDR1 reads SNHLY; CDR2 reads FYNNEI. This CDR3 spans 14 amino acids. The CDR3 protein is CASSDGGAVTEAFF. In DNA, the CDR3 is TGTGCCAGCAGTGATGGGGGGGCTGTAACTGAAGCTTTCTTT.

The chain uses TRBV5-1 and TRBJ2-3; 7 nucleotides match TRBD2. The V gene's germline CDR1 is SGHRS and CDR2 YFSETQ. The J segment lost 0 bases and the V segment lost 4 bases, leaving 8 bases of the junction unmatched. The CDR3 runs 16 residues. The DNA for the CDR3 is TGCGCCAGCAGCCTTGACACTAGCGCCAGCACAGATACGCAGTATTTT. Translation: CASSLDTSASTDTQYF.

The V gene is TRBV7-2, the J gene TRBJ2-7; D gene uncertain. The CDR3 spans 11 residues. V was shortened by 5 bases and J by 4 bases, with 6 bases between the two germline ends. The germline V gene has CDR1 SGHTA and CDR2 FQGNSA. The CDR3 DNA reads as TGTGCCAGCAGCAGAGAATACGAGCAGTACTTC. Its translation is CASSREYEQYF.

V is TRBV5-6 and J is TRBJ1-4, with a tentative D call TRBD1 (5 bases). V lost 3 bases and J lost 8, with 17 bases in between. CDR3 length: 15 residues. Germline V gives CDR1 SGHDT, CDR2 YYEEEE. This CDR3 reads CASSWGSTEGEKLFF. DNA of the CDR3: TGTGCCAGCAGCTGGGGTTCGACAGAAGGGGAAAAACTGTTTTTT.

The chain uses TRBV28 and TRBJ2-7, with 10 bases lining up with TRBD2. The CDR3 sequence is 18 residues long. The V gene's germline CDR1 is MDHEN and CDR2 SYDVKM. Unmatched junction bases numbered 14, after V lost 6 bases and J lost 0 bases. The chain's CDR3 is CASRPERTSGPSSYEQYF. The CDR3 DNA follows: TGTGCCAGCAGGCCGGAGCGGACTAGCGGACCGTCCTCCTACGAGCAGTACTTC.

The chain combines TRBV18 with TRBJ1-2, with D unresolved. V shed 6 bases and J shed 3 bases, with 14 bases lying between them. CDR1 is KGHSH and CDR2 is LQKENI in the germline V gene. There are 14 residues in the CDR3. CDR3 sequence: CASSPFEADYGYTF. The CDR3 nucleotides read TGTGCCAGCTCCCCATTCGAGGCGGACTATGGCTACACCTTC.

The J gene is TRBJ1-2, the V gene TRBV6-1, with D possibly TRBD1 on 5 matching bases. Trimming shortened V by 1 base and J by 3 bases, and 9 bases separated the two germline ends. There are 14 residues in the CDR3. In germline, CDR1 is MNHNS, CDR2 SASEGT. Here the CDR3 reads CASSEDRGYYGYTF. DNA of the CDR3: TGTGCCAGCAGTGAAGATCGGGGGTACTATGGCTACACCTTC.

The chain links TRBV13 to TRBJ2-7; TRBD1 aligns across 8 bases. Looked up from germline, CDR1 is PRHDT and CDR2 is FYEKMQ (reference sequence). This CDR3 region has 15 residues. Trimming removed 4 bases from V and 6 bases from J; junction bases left unmatched: 11. The CDR3 DNA follows: TGTGCCAGCAGCTCCACCGGGACAGGTGGGGGCGAGCAGTACTTC. Translation gives CASSSTGTGGGEQYF.